This TCR beta chain was observed in a study of CD8 T cells in ankylosing spondylitis. Study results and limitations: Ankylosing spondylitis blood seemed to carry a telltale TCR beta motif made of several highly homologous variants.

As to this clonotype: The antigen remains undetermined.

MiXCR was run by TCRdb on the 5' RACE reads, yielding one entry per CDR3 protein. The data hold about 400,000 distinct CDR3 sequences, with approximately 22% observed a single time. V gave up 8 bases and J gave up 5 bases, with 12 bases separating them. The CDR3 loop spans 12 amino acids. Germline loops: CDR1 MNHEY, CDR2 SMNVEV (reference sequence). The chain links TRBV27 to TRBJ1-2, with D possibly being TRBD1 (5 bases). The TCR comes from a male donor with ankylosing spondylitis or in good health (not recorded which). The sample consisted of blood, either unsorted or a sorted T cell fraction (not recorded which). The CDR3 DNA follows: TGTGCCAGCTGGAGTGGGGGGTATGGCTACACCTTC. Translated, it gives CASWSGGYGYTF.